These T cell receptor beta chains were read from a single sample in a study of beta chain features in type 1 diabetes. The data were produced by immunoSEQ multiplex PCR, yet TCRdb's version contains in-frame clones alone and is incomplete. This sample has about 710,000 clones; over 12% occur once, and the top ten carry 0.04%. The sequenced sample consisted of naive CD4+ T cells from blood. The source is a man in his late teens or twenties with type 1 diabetes. Each CDR3 is given with its conserved first and last residue. A D gene is named only where the DNA matches it firmly. The size of a clone is reported for some rows only, either as once, few or many, or as a class for expanded clones.

v_call	clone_size	d_call	j_call	cdr3_aa	cdr3_nt
TRBV4-1	few	TRBD1	TRBJ1-2	CASTRGQGFYGYTF	TGCGCCAGCACCCGAGGACAGGGCTTCTATGGCTACACCTTC
TRBV9	few	NA	TRBJ2-1	CASSARQDIRVF	TGTGCCAGCAGCGCGAGGCAGGACATTCGGGTCTTC
TRBV30	NA	NA	TRBJ1-3	CAWRKIGNTIYF	TGTGCCTGGAGAAAAATTGGAAACACCATATATTTT
TRBV15	NA	NA	TRBJ2-1	CATSRVAPSANEQFF	TGTGCCACCAGCAGAGTAGCCCCCTCGGCCAATGAGCAGTTCTTC
TRBV30	few	NA	TRBJ1-1	CAWSLAVNTEAFF	TGTGCCTGGAGTTTGGCAGTCAACACTGAAGCTTTCTTT
TRBV28	NA	NA	TRBJ1-2	CASMGLTNYGYTF	TGTGCCAGCATGGGACTTACTAACTATGGCTACACCTTC
TRBV30	few	TRBD1	TRBJ1-1	CAWRQGVGTEAFF	TGTGCCTGGAGACAGGGGGTCGGCACTGAAGCTTTCTTT
TRBV2	few	NA	TRBJ2-2	CASRSRMDTGELFF	TGTGCCAGCAGATCTCGAATGGACACCGGGGAGCTGTTTTTT
TRBV7-8	few	NA	TRBJ1-2	CASSPGQRPYGYTF	TGTGCCAGCAGCCCGGGACAACGACCCTATGGCTACACCTTC
TRBV6-5	NA	TRBD1	TRBJ1-2	CASSTGQGDGYTF	TGTGCCAGCAGTACGGGACAGGGTGATGGCTACACCTTC
TRBV6-5	few	NA	TRBJ2-3	CASSFGASGADTQYF	TGTGCCAGCAGTTTCGGGGCGTCCGGCGCAGATACGCAGTATTTT
TRBV5-1	NA	NA	TRBJ2-1	CASSTDSGTYNEQFF	TGCGCCAGCAGCACCGATAGCGGCACCTACAATGAGCAGTTCTTC
TRBV7-3	few	NA	TRBJ2-5	CASSLQAGQETQYF	TGTGCCAGCAGCTTACAGGCGGGGCAAGAGACCCAGTACTTC
TRBV27	NA	NA	TRBJ2-3	CASSLRSTDTQYF	TGTGCCAGCAGTTTGCGCAGCACAGATACGCAGTATTTT
TRBV5-4	NA	NA	TRBJ1-2	CASAESGEYGYTF	TGTGCCAGCGCCGAGTCCGGCGAATATGGCTACACCTTC
TRBV29-1	few	NA	TRBJ1-3	CSVETPGSGNTIYF	TGCAGCGTTGAGACACCAGGCTCTGGAAACACCATATATTTT
TRBV5-4	NA	NA	TRBJ2-4	CASSLVSRPNIQYF	TGTGCCAGCAGCTTGGTGTCAAGACCGAACATTCAGTACTTC
TRBV19	NA	TRBD1	TRBJ2-3	CASSADRGQDTQYF	TGTGCCAGTAGTGCCGACAGGGGGCAAGATACGCAGTATTTT
TRBV27	few	NA	TRBJ1-5	CASSSRGFSNQPQHF	TGTGCCAGCAGTTCGCGGGGATTTAGCAATCAGCCCCAGCATTTT
TRBV5-1	few	TRBD1	TRBJ2-5	CASSADRGFEETQYF	TGCGCCAGCAGCGCGGACAGGGGGTTTGAAGAGACCCAGTACTTC
TRBV6-5	few	NA	TRBJ1-3	CASSYDTSGNTIYF	TGTGCCAGCAGTTACGACACCTCTGGAAACACCATATATTTT
TRBV30	few	NA	TRBJ2-3	CAWSVGQRTDTQYF	TGTGCCTGGAGTGTGGGGCAGCGCACAGATACGCAGTATTTT
TRBV5-5	few	NA	TRBJ1-1	CASSSPTLGAEAFF	TGTGCCAGCAGCTCCCCCACTCTGGGCGCTGAAGCTTTCTTT
TRBV12-5	few	NA	TRBJ1-1	CASGLAGTNTEAFF	TGTGCTAGTGGCCTCGCCGGGACGAATACTGAAGCTTTCTTT
TRBV7-2	NA	NA	TRBJ1-5	CASSLNEFSNQPQHF	TGTGCCAGCAGCTTAAATGAATTTAGCAATCAGCCCCAGCATTTT
TRBV30	NA	NA	TRBJ2-4	CAWSVIAKNIQYF	TGTGCCTGGAGTGTTATAGCCAAAAACATTCAGTACTTC
TRBV29-1	NA	NA	TRBJ2-1	CSVRTSWQFF	TGCAGCGTCCGGACTTCTTGGCAGTTCTTC
TRBV10-3	few	NA	TRBJ1-5	CAISLDTSNQPQHF	TGTGCCATCAGTCTTGACACTAGCAATCAGCCCCAGCATTTT
TRBV9	few	NA	TRBJ2-7	CASSVEWASSSYEQYF	TGTGCCAGCAGCGTAGAATGGGCCTCGAGCTCCTACGAGCAGTACTTC
TRBV18	few	NA	TRBJ2-7	CASSPNLYEQYF	TGTGCCAGCTCACCTAACCTATACGAGCAGTACTTC
TRBV6-6	few	TRBD1	TRBJ2-7	CASTPAGGYEQYF	TGTGCCAGCACCCCAGCAGGGGGTTACGAGCAGTACTTC
TRBV30	few	TRBD2	TRBJ2-1	CAWRISGGADEQFF	TGTGCCTGGAGGATTAGCGGGGGGGCTGATGAGCAGTTCTTC
TRBV14	many	TRBD2	TRBJ2-1	CASSLSGRVGSEQFF	TGTGCCAGCAGCCTCAGCGGGAGGGTCGGAAGTGAGCAGTTCTTC
TRBV18	few	NA	TRBJ2-5	CASSPEQETQYF	TGTGCCAGCTCACCAGAGCAAGAGACCCAGTACTTC
TRBV7-2	few	NA	TRBJ2-7	CASSLATGPYEQYF	TGTGCCAGCAGCTTAGCAACCGGTCCCTACGAGCAGTACTTC
TRBV5-1	few	NA	TRBJ1-1	CASSLVSGIGTEAFF	TGCGCCAGCAGCTTGGTGTCAGGGATTGGCACTGAAGCTTTCTTT
TRBV5-6	few	TRBD1	TRBJ2-3	CASSLQGASTDTQYF	TGTGCCAGCAGCTTACAGGGGGCGAGCACAGATACGCAGTATTTT
TRBV29-1	few	NA	TRBJ2-1	CSVGAVRNNEQFF	TGCAGCGTTGGAGCGGTTAGAAACAATGAGCAGTTCTTC
TRBV4-3	NA	TRBD2	TRBJ2-1	CASSQAPSGAYNEQFF	TGCGCCAGCAGCCAGGCTCCTAGCGGGGCTTACAATGAGCAGTTCTTC
TRBV5-1	NA	NA	TRBJ1-1	CASSSEGVDTEAFF	TGCGCCAGCAGCTCGGAGGGGGTGGACACTGAAGCTTTCTTT
TRBV19	few	NA	TRBJ1-2	CASTLGPPGGGYTF	TGTGCCAGTACCCTCGGACCCCCGGGGGGTGGCTACACCTTC
TRBV18	NA	NA	TRBJ1-1	CASSPLGGGATVGTEAFF	TGTGCCAGCTCACCTCTAGGGGGGGGCGCAACCGTGGGCACTGAAGCTTTCTTT
TRBV27	once	NA	TRBJ2-2	CASSFGGTGELFF	TGTGCCAGCAGTTTTGGGGGAACCGGGGAGCTGTTTTTT
TRBV14	many	NA	TRBJ1-1	CASSSQEGTEAFF	TGTGCCAGCAGCTCTCAAGAGGGGACTGAAGCTTTCTTT
TRBV7-2	few	NA	TRBJ2-7	CASSPRLVAGEQYF	TGTGCCAGCAGCCCCCGCTTAGTAGCTGGAGAGCAGTACTTC
TRBV18	NA	TRBD2	TRBJ2-1	CASSPPSGRHYNEQFF	TGTGCCAGCTCACCACCTAGCGGGAGGCACTACAATGAGCAGTTCTTC
TRBV2	NA	NA	TRBJ1-3	CASGASAGNTIYF	TGTGCCAGCGGCGCCAGCGCCGGAAACACCATATATTTT
TRBV6-5	NA	TRBD1	TRBJ2-7	CASSRDRDSSYEQYF	TGTGCCAGCAGTAGGGACAGGGACAGCTCCTACGAGCAGTACTTC
TRBV19	NA	NA	TRBJ2-2	CASSIQGSGELFF	TGTGCCAGTAGTATCCAGGGTTCCGGGGAGCTGTTTTTT
TRBV18	NA	NA	TRBJ1-2	CASSPDGQYGYTF	TGTGCCAGCTCACCAGACGGACAGTATGGCTACACCTTC
TRBV9	NA	TRBD1	TRBJ2-6	CASSVAAGTDTPSSGANVLTF	TGTGCCAGCAGCGTAGCAGCCGGGACAGACACCCCATCCTCTGGGGCCAACGTCCTGACTTTC
TRBV19	NA	NA	TRBJ1-3	CASSGAKLSGNTIYF	TGTGCCAGCTCCGGGGCAAAACTCTCTGGAAACACCATATATTTT
TRBV2	NA	NA	TRBJ2-5	CASTGTTAYGETQYF	TGTGCCAGCACAGGGACAACGGCGTATGGGGAGACCCAGTACTTC
TRBV5-1	NA	TRBD2	TRBJ2-1	CASRAGTTNEQFF	TGCGCCAGCAGGGCCGGGACTACCAATGAGCAGTTCTTC